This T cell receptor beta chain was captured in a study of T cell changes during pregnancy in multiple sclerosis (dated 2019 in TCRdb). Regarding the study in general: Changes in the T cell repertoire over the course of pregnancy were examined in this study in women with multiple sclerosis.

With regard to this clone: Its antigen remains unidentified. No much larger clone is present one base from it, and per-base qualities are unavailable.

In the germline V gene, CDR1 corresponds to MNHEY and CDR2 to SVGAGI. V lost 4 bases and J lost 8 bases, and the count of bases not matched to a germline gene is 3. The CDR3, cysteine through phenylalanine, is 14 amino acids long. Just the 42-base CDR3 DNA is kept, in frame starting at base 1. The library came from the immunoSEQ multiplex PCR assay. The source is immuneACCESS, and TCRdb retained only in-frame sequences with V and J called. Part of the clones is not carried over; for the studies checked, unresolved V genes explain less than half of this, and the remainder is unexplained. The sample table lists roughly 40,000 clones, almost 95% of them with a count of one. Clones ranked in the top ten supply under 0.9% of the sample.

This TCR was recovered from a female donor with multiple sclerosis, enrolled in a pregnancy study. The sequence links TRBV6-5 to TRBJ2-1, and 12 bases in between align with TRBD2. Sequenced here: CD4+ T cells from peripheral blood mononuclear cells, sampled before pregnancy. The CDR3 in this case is CASSLTSGRDEQFF. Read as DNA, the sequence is TGTGCCAGCAGTTTGACTAGCGGGAGAGATGAGCAGTTCTTC.